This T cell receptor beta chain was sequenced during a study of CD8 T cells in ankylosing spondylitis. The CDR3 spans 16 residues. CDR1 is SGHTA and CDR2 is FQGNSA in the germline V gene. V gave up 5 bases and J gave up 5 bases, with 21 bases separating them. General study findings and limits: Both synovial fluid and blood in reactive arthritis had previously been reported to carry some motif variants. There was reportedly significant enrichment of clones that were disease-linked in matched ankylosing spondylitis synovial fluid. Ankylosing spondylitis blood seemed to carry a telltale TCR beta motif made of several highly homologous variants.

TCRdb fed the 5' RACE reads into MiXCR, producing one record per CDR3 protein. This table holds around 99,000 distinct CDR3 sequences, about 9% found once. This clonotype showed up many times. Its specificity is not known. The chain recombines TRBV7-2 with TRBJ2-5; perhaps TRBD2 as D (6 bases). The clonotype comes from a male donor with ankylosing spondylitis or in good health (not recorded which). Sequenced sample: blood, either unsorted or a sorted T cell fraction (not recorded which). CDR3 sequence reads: CASSPLLGGRLETQYF. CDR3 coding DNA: TGTGCCAGCAGCCCTCTGCTGGGGGGTAGGCTGGAGACCCAGTACTTC.